Shown below are 30 T cell receptor beta chains from a single sample sequenced in a study of T-cell reconstitution after alpha-beta-depleted transplantation in children. Unique molecular identifiers were used in preparing the TCRbeta library. TCRdb reprocessed the PCR reads via MiXCR and lists one record per CDR3 protein. The sample gives 250,000 to 400,000 distinct CDR3 sequences, 20% to 30% of which show up once; approximately 11% is in the top ten. Here the sequenced sample was PBMCs, mostly from graft donor cells, taken 180 days after TCRalphabeta/CD19-depleted stem cell transplant. These receptors were collected from a male patient between 10 and 17 years old who had a stem cell transplant for acute lymphoblastic leukemia, so the T cells may come from the graft donor.

This clonotype was detected a few times. The rearrangement joins TRBV6-2 or TRBV6-3 to TRBJ2-5; D possibly corresponds to TRBD1 (5 bases). V gave up 6 bases and J gave up 5 bases, with 22 bases separating them. This CDR3 contains 16 residues. Germline CDR1 reads MNHEY; CDR2 reads SVGEGT. The chain's CDR3 is CASRHNRQLRDETQYF. CDR3 DNA sequence: TGTGCCAGCAGACACAATAGACAGCTCCGTGACGAGACCCAGTACTTC.

The rearrangement joins TRBV11-1 to TRBJ2-1; D may be TRBD2 (5 bases). The CDR3 runs to 18 residues. CDR1 is SGHAT, CDR2 FQDESV, per germline (reference sequence). Trimming stripped 4 bases from V and 6 bases from J, with 25 bases between. CDR3 amino acids: CASSSAGGPGKTVNEQFF. Here the CDR3 DNA reads TGTGCCAGCAGCTCAGCCGGAGGACCGGGAAAGACCGTCAATGAGCAGTTCTTC.

This clonotype turned up a few times. The J gene is TRBJ2-1, the V gene TRBV11-1; the D gene is possibly TRBD1 (5 bases). Trimming shortened V by 8 bases and J by 6 bases, and 20 bases separated the two germline ends. Germline CDR1 is SGHAT and CDR2 is FQDESV (reference sequence). The CDR3 runs 15 residues. CDR3 sequence: CASGHVLPKSNEQFF. CDR3 DNA sequence: TGTGCCAGCGGACACGTACTACCCAAAAGCAATGAGCAGTTCTTC.

The rearrangement joins TRBV25-1 to TRBJ2-3, with a tentative D call TRBD1 (5 bases). V gave up 0 bases and J gave up 0 bases, with 10 bases separating them. This CDR3 is built from 16 residues. Germline CDR1 is MGHDK and CDR2 is SYGVNS. The CDR3 protein is CASSEYRTRSTDTQYF. The CDR3 DNA is TGTGCCAGCAGTGAATATAGGACACGCAGCACAGATACGCAGTATTTT. The full variable domain, rest sourced from reference TRBV25-1 and TRBJ2-3, is EADIYQTPRYLVIGTGKKITLECSQTMGHDKMYWYQQDPGMELHLIHYSYGVNSTEKGDLSSESTVSRIRTEHFPLTLESARPSHTSQYLCASSEYRTRSTDTQYFGPGTRLTVL.

The chain carries TRBV7-7 and TRBJ2-5; 10 bases match TRBD2. CDR1 SSHAT and CDR2 FNYEAQ come from the germline V gene (reference sequence). This CDR3 contains 18 residues. V dropped 1 base and J dropped 2; count of bases not matched to a gene: 10. CDR3 DNA sequence: TGTGCCAGCAGCTTAGGGTGGCTAGCGGGAGACCTACAAGAGACCCAGTACTTC. It encodes CASSLGWLAGDLQETQYF.

This clonotype appeared a few times. The genes are TRBV5-1 and TRBJ2-5, with 8 bases matching TRBD1. Trimming removed 7 bases from V and 5 bases from J; junction bases left unmatched: 10. The CDR3 sequence is 14 residues long. Looked up from germline, CDR1 is SGHRS and CDR2 is YFSETQ. CDR3 residues: CASHRQGRAETQYF. DNA for the CDR3: TGCGCCAGCCATCGACAGGGGCGGGCGGAGACCCAGTACTTC.

Only a few counts were recorded for this clonotype. V and J are TRBV19 and TRBJ1-1, with TRBD1 identical over 7 bases. Trimming at V came to 7 bases and at J to 5 bases, leaving 13 bases not matched to a gene. This CDR3 has 15 residues. From germline, CDR1 is LNHDA and CDR2 SQIVND (reference sequence). CDR3 DNA sequence: TGTGCCAGTACTGGGGACAGCCTCCCGAGGACTGAAGCTTTCTTT. Its protein is CASTGDSLPRTEAFF.

The V call is TRBV12-3 or TRBV12-4, the J call TRBJ2-7, with D unclear. Deletions cut 3 bases from V and 2 bases from J, with 8 bases between. CDR3 length equals 13 residues. The CDR3 DNA sequence: TGTGCCAGCAGTTTGACGCAACCCTACGAGCAGTACTTC. Amino acid sequence: CASSLTQPYEQYF.

The genes are TRBV20-1 and TRBJ2-5; TRBD1 agrees at 10 bases. Germline V gene lookup returns CDR1 DFQATT and CDR2 SNEGSKA (reference sequence). The CDR3 is made up of 12 amino acids. The CDR3 region has the DNA TGCAGGCCAGGGACAGGGGTGGAGACCCAGTACTTC. Protein sequence: CRPGTGVETQYF.

The gene calls are TRBV24-1 and TRBJ2-3; D gene ambiguous. The V gene's germline CDR1 is KGHDR and CDR2 SFDVKD. This CDR3 comprises 17 residues. The ends were cut back, 3 bases at V and 4 bases at J, with 19 bases in the middle. CDR3 sequence: CATSDLGERSPSDTQYF. CDR3 DNA sequence: TGTGCCACCAGTGATCTCGGAGAGCGTAGCCCCTCAGATACGCAGTATTTT.

The chain carries TRBV7-6 and TRBJ2-1; TRBD2 aligns across 11 bases. CDR3 length: 17 residues. The germline V gene has CDR1 SGHVS and CDR2 FNYEAQ. J lost 1 base, V lost 2 bases, and 4 bases had no gene match. CDR3 region: CASSLSTSGVSYNEQFF. The DNA of the CDR3 is TGTGCCAGCAGCTTATCGACTAGCGGGGTATCCTACAATGAGCAGTTCTTC.

Points on this clonotype: A clone one base away is much larger, so this may be a read error. The V gene is TRBV4-1, the J gene TRBJ2-5, with D possibly being TRBD2 (5 bases). The germline V and J ends were trimmed by 1 base and 0 bases, with 12 bases remaining between them. The CDR3 is 16 amino acids. In germline, CDR1 is MGHRA, CDR2 YSYEKL. CDR3 nucleotide sequence: TGCGCCAGCAGCCAAGGGACTCTAGTGTACCAAGAGACCCAGTACTTC. This gives the protein CASSQGTLVYQETQYF.

The chain employs TRBV11-1 and TRBJ2-1; D is unclear. The CDR3 runs to 18 residues. Trimming cost V 2 bases and J 0 bases, with 17 bases left between them. CDR1 is SGHAT, CDR2 FQDESV, per germline (reference sequence). In DNA, the CDR3 is TGTGCCAGCAGCTTAATGGGGTGGGGAAGAGTCTCCTACAATGAGCAGTTCTTC. It encodes CASSLMGWGRVSYNEQFF.

This clonotype was seen more than once but under ten times. The V call is TRBV2, the J call TRBJ2-3, with D unclear. The CDR3 spans 16 residues. V shed 7 bases and J shed 3 bases, with 20 bases lying between them. Looked up from germline, CDR1 is SNHLY and CDR2 is FYNNEI. CDR3 DNA: TGTGCCAGCAAGTCTCTCCAAGGGTCCGGAACAGATACGCAGTATTTT. Protein: CASKSLQGSGTDTQYF.

The gene calls are TRBV4-1 and TRBJ2-1; no clear D. Trimming cost V 1 base and J 7 bases, with 5 bases left between them. In germline, CDR1 is MGHRA, CDR2 YSYEKL. The CDR3 has 12 amino acids. CDR3 amino acids: CASSQAGNEQFF. CDR3 nucleotides: TGCGCCAGCAGCCAAGCTGGGAATGAGCAGTTCTTC.

This clonotype turned up a few times. This chain joins TRBV12-3 or TRBV12-4 and TRBJ2-1, with 7 positions matching TRBD1. V shed 1 base and J 16 bases; nucleotides not matched to a gene: 4. CDR3 length: 11 amino acids. The CDR3 sequence is CASSLGTGVFF. DNA for the CDR3: TGTGCCAGCAGTTTAGGAACAGGGGTTTTCTTC.

This clonotype was counted a few times. The chain links TRBV5-1 to TRBJ2-7; 8 bases fit TRBD2. The trim removed 0 bases at V and 0 bases at J, leaving 5 bases unmatched. Looked up from germline, CDR1 is SGHRS and CDR2 is YFSETQ. This CDR3 spans 16 amino acids. The CDR3 loop is CASSLASGTSSYEQYF. CDR3 in DNA: TGCGCCAGCAGCTTGGCCTCCGGGACTAGCTCCTACGAGCAGTACTTC.

The chain joins TRBV20-1 to TRBJ2-1; 7 bases agree with TRBD1. This CDR3 is built from 10 residues. V gave up 0 bases and J gave up 15 bases; unmatched junction bases: 2. Germline CDR1 reads DFQATT; CDR2 reads SNEGSKA (reference sequence). The CDR3 DNA reads as TGCAGTGCTAGAGATTCAGGGGGGTTCTTC. Protein product: CSARDSGGFF.

The CDR3 DNA reads TGTGCCAGCAGCTCCCTCATCTCCGGAGAAACCTACGAGCAGTACTTC. The encoded protein is CASSSLISGETYEQYF. The chain joins TRBV7-9 to TRBJ2-7; D not certain. V gave up 4 bases and J gave up 2 bases, with 18 bases separating them. The CDR3 is made up of 16 amino acids. Germline loops: CDR1 SEHNR, CDR2 FQNEAQ (reference sequence).

Ten or more counts support this clonotype. This sequence joins TRBV5-1 and TRBJ2-3; D gene uncertain. Germline CDR1 reads SGHRS; CDR2 reads YFSETQ. V lost 0 bases to trimming and J lost 0 bases, with 2 bases between them. The CDR3 length is 13 residues. CDR3 bases: TGCGCCAGCAGCTTGGCTAGCACAGATACGCAGTATTTT. Its translation is CASSLASTDTQYF.

This chain joins TRBV10-3 and TRBJ2-1, with 13 bases aligning to TRBD2. The V gene end was trimmed by 5 bases and the J gene end by 6 bases; junction bases not matched to a gene: 4. CDR1 ENHRY and CDR2 SYGVKD come from the germline V gene. The CDR3 is 15 amino acids. The CDR3 DNA follows: TGTGCCATCAGTCCGGGACTAGCGGGATCCAATGAGCAGTTCTTC. Translating gives CAISPGLAGSNEQFF.

The chain carries TRBV5-1 and TRBJ1-1; D remains ambiguous. The CDR3 sequence is 13 residues long. With 6 bases removed from V and 1 base from J, the gap between germline ends came to 10 bases. Germline-derived CDR1 and CDR2 are SGHRS and YFSETQ. CDR3 nucleotide sequence: TGCGCCAGCACCCGGGTAGGGAACACTGAAGCTTTCTTT. Amino acid sequence: CASTRVGNTEAFF.

The J gene is TRBJ2-5, the V gene TRBV5-1; 7 bases align to TRBD2. CDR3 length: 14 residues. V gave up 0 bases and J gave up 5 bases; unmatched junction bases: 4. Germline assignment: CDR1 SGHRS and CDR2 YFSETQ. Written as DNA, the CDR3 is TGCGCCAGCAGCTTGGTGGGAGGGCCGGAGACCCAGTACTTC. As protein: CASSLVGGPETQYF.

V usage is TRBV21-1 and J usage is TRBJ2-1. TRBV21-1 is a documented pseudogene. CDR3 length: 16 residues. CDR3 DNA sequence: TGTGCCAGCAGCAAAGTTGGAGACAGCGCCTACAATGAGCAGTTCTTC. Translated, it gives CASSKVGDSAYNEQFF.

This clonotype was recorded a few times. The chain joins TRBV6-1 to TRBJ1-2; 7 nucleotides agree with TRBD1. The CDR3 runs to 15 residues. Germline V gene sequence: CDR1 MNHNS, CDR2 SASEGT. V shed 6 bases and J 8 bases; nucleotides not matched to a gene: 15. Written as DNA, the CDR3 is TGTGCCAGCAGCCAGACAAGGGGGCGCGGACGAGGCTACACCTTC. Translation: CASSQTRGRGRGYTF.

Worth noting for this clonotype: At one of its ends the junction is not consistent with the germline gene, which may arise from a read error. The chain couples TRBV5-1 to TRBJ2-7, with a weak D call TRBD2 (7 bases). CDR3 length: 15 residues. Germline V gives CDR1 SGHRS, CDR2 YFSETQ. The CDR3 loop reads CASSLWGGLPYQQYF. The CDR3 nucleotides are TGCGCCAGCAGCTTGTGGGGGGGCCTCCCCTACCAGCAGTACTTC.

The chain has TRBV6-1 and TRBJ2-1; 12 nucleotides agree with TRBD1. The trim removed 8 bases at V and 6 bases at J, leaving 5 bases unmatched. Germline values: CDR1 MNHNS, CDR2 SASEGT. The CDR3 has 14 residues. For the CDR3, the DNA is TGTGCCAGCGGGTGGGGACAGGGGGCCAATGAGCAGTTCTTC. This gives the protein CASGWGQGANEQFF.

The chain recombines TRBV5-1 with TRBJ2-5; D is undetermined. V lost 1 base, J lost 5 bases, and 18 bases lay in between. This CDR3 is built from 16 residues. Germline CDR1 and CDR2: SGHRS and YFSETQ. CDR3: CASSLPRTLSRETQYF. The CDR3, as DNA: TGCGCCAGCAGCTTGCCCCGGACCCTGAGTAGGGAGACCCAGTACTTC.

This clonotype occurred a few times. The genes are TRBV4-1 and TRBJ2-5; a possible D gene is TRBD1 (6 bases). CDR3 length equals 13 residues. V gave up 11 bases and J gave up 2 bases, with 15 bases separating them. Germline CDR1 reads MGHRA; CDR2 reads YSYEKL. Here the CDR3 DNA reads TGCGCCTGTGCCAGGGGAAATCAAGAGACCCAGTACTTC. Protein: CACARGNQETQYF.

CDR3 protein: CASSWDAIAKNIQYF. CDR3 bases: TGTGCCAGCAGTTGGGACGCCATAGCCAAAAACATTCAGTACTTC. This rearrangement joins TRBV12-3 or TRBV12-4 to TRBJ2-4, with D possibly being TRBD1 or TRBD2 (5 bases each). This CDR3 is 15 amino acids long. V dropped 4 bases and J dropped 0 bases, with 10 bases sitting between them.